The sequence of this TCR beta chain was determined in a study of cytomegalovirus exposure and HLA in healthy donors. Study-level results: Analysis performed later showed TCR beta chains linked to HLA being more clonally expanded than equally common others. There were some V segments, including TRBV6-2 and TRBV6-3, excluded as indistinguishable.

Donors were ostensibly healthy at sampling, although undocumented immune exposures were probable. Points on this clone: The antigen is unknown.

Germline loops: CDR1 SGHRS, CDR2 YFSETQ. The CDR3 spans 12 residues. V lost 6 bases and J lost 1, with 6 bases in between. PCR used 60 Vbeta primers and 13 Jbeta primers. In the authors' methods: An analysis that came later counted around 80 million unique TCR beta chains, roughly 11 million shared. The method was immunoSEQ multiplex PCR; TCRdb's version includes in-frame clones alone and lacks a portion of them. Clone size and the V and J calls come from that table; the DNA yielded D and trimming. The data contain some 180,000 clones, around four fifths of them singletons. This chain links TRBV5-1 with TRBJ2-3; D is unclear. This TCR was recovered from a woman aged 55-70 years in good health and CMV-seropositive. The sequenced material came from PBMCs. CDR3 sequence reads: CASNPGTDTQYF. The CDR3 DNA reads TGCGCCAGCAATCCGGGCACAGATACGCAGTATTTT.